This T cell receptor (beta chain) appears in the sequencing data of a study of blood T cell repertoires in COVID-19. In the study overall: In each case, the material was cDNA or gDNA derived from T cells, B-cell-depleted T cells, or PBMCs.

Using immunoSEQ multiplex PCR, the repertoire was profiled, and TCRdb retains in-frame clones only, with some absent. The sample yields around 260,000 clones, around four fifths seen once. The V end lost 4 bases, the J end lost 5 bases, and 14 bases lay between the germline ends. This CDR3 has 14 residues. Per the germline V gene, CDR1 is LNHDA and CDR2 is SQIVND (reference sequence). The sample consisted of peripheral blood. This rearrangement joins TRBV19 to TRBJ2-5; maybe TRBD1 (7 bases). The clonotype was recovered from a man between 60 and 75 years old who had recovered from COVID-19. CDR3 sequence: CASSSGTVGETQYF. In DNA, the CDR3 is TGTGCCAGTAGTAGCGGGACAGTGGGGGAGACCCAGTACTTC.